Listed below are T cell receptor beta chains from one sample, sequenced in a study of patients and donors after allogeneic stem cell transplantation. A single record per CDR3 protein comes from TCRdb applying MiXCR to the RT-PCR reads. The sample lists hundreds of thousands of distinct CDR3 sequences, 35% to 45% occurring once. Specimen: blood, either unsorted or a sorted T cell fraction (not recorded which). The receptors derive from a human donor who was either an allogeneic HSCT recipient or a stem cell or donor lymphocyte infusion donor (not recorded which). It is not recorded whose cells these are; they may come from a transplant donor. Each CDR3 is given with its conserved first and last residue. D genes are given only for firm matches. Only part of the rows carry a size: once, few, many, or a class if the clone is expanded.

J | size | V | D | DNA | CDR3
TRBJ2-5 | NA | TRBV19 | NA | TGTGCCAGTAGATTAAGCAACCAAGAGACCCAGTACTTC | CASRLSNQETQYF
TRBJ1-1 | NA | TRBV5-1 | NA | TGCGCCAGCAGCTCGCTCGGATGGAACACTGAAGCTTTCTTT | CASSSLGWNTEAFF
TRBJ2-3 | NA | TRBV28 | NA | TGTGCCAGCAGTTTTGGGCAGTACACAGATACGCAGTATTTT | CASSFGQYTDTQYF
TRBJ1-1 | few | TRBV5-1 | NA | TGCGCCAGCAGCTTGGCCATGGGCAGAACGTACACTGAAGCTTTCTTT | CASSLAMGRTYTEAFF
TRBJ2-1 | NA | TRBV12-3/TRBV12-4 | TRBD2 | TGTGCCAGCACCCGGGGGGGTGAGCAGTTCTTC | CASTRGGEQFF
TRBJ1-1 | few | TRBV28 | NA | TGTGCCAGCAGTTTATACGGGGGTTCGAACACTGAAGCTTTCTTT | CASSLYGGSNTEAFF
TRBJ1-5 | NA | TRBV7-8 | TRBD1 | TGTGCCAGCAGCTCTACCCCCCGACAGGGAGGACAGCCCCAGCATTTT | CASSSTPRQGGQPQHF
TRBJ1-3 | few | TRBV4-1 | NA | TGCGCCAGCAGCCAAGATCCCAGAAACACCATATATTTT | CASSQDPRNTIYF
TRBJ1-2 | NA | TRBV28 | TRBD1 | TGTGCCAGCAGTACCCGGACAGGGTCATACAATGGCTACACCTTC | CASSTRTGSYNGYTF
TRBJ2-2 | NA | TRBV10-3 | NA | TGTGCCATCAGAGAACAGGCCCGGGGCGGGGAGCTGTTTTTT | CAIREQARGGELFF
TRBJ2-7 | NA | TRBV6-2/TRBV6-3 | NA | TGTGCCAGCAGTTACGGTACAGGGAGAATTTTCGAGCAGTACTTC | CASSYGTGRIFEQYF
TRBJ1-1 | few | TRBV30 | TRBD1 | TGTGCCTGGGGACAGGGAGGCGAAGCTTTCTTT | CAWGQGGEAFF
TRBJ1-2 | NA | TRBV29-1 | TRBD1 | TGCAGCGTCGATACAGGGGCCCTAGCTAACTATGGCTACACCTTC | CSVDTGALANYGYTF
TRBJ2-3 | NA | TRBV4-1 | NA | TGCGCCAGCATCCTTACTCCGGGGGGCGTCACAGATACGCAGTATTTT | CASILTPGGVTDTQYF
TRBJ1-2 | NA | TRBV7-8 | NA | TGTGCCAGCAGCTCGACAGAGACTAACTATGGCTACACCTTC | CASSSTETNYGYTF
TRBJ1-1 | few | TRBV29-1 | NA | TGCAGCGTTGACATTTCCGGGACGGAGAACACTGAAGCTTTCTTT | CSVDISGTENTEAFF